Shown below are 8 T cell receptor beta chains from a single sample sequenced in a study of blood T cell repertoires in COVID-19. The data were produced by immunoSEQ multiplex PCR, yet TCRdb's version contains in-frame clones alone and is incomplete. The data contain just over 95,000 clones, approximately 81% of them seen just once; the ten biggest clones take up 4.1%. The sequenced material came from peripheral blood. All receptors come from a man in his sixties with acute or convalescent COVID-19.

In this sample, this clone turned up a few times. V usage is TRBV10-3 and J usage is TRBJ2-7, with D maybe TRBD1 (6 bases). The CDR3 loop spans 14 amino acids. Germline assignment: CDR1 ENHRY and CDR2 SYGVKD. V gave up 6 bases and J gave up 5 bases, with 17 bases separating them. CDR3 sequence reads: CAIRGVGAGDEQYV. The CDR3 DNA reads TGTGCCATCAGGGGGGTAGGGGCAGGGGACGAGCAGTACGTC.

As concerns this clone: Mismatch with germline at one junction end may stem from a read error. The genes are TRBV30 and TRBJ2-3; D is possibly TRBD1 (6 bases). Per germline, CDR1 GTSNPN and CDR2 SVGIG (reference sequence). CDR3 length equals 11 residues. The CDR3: CAWSMTGTQYF. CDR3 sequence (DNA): TGTGCCTGGAGTATGACAGGTACGCAGTATTTT.

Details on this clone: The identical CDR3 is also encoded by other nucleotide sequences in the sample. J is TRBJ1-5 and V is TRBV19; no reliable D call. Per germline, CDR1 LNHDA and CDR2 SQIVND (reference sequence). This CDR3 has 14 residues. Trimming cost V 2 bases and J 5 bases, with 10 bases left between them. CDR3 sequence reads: CASSIRGSDQPQHF. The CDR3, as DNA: TGTGCCAGTAGTATAAGAGGGTCTGATCAGCCCCAGCATTTT.

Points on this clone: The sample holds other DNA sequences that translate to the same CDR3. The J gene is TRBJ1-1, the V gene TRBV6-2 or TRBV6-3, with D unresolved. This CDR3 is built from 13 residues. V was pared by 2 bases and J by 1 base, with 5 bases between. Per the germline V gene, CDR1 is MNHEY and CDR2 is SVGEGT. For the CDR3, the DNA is TGTGCCAGCAGTTACCGCGGGAACACTGAAGCTTTCTTT. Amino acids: CASSYRGNTEAFF.

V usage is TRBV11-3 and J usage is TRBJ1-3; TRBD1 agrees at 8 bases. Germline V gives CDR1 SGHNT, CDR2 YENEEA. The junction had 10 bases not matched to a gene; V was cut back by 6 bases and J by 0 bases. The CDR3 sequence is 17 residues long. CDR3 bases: TGTGCCAGCAGAACTCCCGTGGACAGGGACTCTGGAAACACCATATATTTT. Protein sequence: CASRTPVDRDSGNTIYF.

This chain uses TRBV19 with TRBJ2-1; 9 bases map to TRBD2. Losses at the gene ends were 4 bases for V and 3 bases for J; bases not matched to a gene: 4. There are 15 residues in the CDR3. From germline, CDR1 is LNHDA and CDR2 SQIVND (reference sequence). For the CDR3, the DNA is TGTGCCAGTAGTAGTAGCGGGGGTAGCTACAATGAGCAGTTCTTC. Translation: CASSSSGGSYNEQFF.

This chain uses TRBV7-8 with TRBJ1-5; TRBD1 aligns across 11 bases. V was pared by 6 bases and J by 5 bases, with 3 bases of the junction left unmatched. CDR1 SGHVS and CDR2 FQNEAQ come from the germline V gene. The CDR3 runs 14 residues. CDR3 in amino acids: CASRRTGGHQPQHF. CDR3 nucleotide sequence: TGTGCCAGCAGACGGACAGGGGGCCATCAGCCCCAGCATTTT.

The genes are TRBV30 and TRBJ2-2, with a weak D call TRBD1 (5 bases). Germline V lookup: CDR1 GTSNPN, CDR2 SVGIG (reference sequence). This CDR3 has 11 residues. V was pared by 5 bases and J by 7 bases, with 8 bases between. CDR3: CAWSGFGELFF. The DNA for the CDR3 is TGTGCCTGGTCAGGGTTCGGGGAGCTGTTTTTT.